A selection of T cell receptor beta chains follows, all from one sample in a study of blood T cell repertoires in COVID-19. Method: immunoSEQ multiplex PCR; TCRdb's copy keeps in-frame clones and lacks some. Here the sample spans about 120,000 clones, approximately 85% being singletons. The sample was peripheral blood. These receptors came from a human donor in a cohort sampled during active COVID-19. CDR3s include the opening cysteine and the closing phenylalanine or tryptophan. D genes are given only for firm matches. Rows give clone size only sometimes, using once, few, many, or a class for an expanded clone.

J,size,D,V,CDR3,DNA
TRBJ2-1,NA,TRBD2,TRBV7-8,CASSEGLAYNEQFF,TGTGCCAGCAGCGAGGGACTAGCCTACAATGAGCAGTTCTTC
TRBJ2-7,NA,NA,TRBV11-2,CASSLAAGAGSYEQYF,TGTGCCAGCAGCTTAGCTGCGGGGGCTGGCTCCTACGAGCAGTACTTC
TRBJ1-1,NA,NA,TRBV5-8,CASSLAAGRHTEAFF,TGTGCCAGCAGCTTGGCGGCAGGGAGGCACACTGAAGCTTTCTTT
TRBJ1-4,NA,TRBD1,TRBV29-1,CSVEEDRGGEKLFF,TGCAGCGTTGAAGAAGACAGGGGAGGCGAAAAACTGTTTTTT
TRBJ2-7,NA,NA,TRBV2,CASSDSGAPGEQYF,TGTGCCAGCAGTGATTCCGGAGCCCCCGGCGAGCAGTACTTC
TRBJ2-7,NA,TRBD1,TRBV6-6,CASSRPIDREAYEQYF,TGTGCCAGCAGCCGGCCGATTGACAGGGAAGCCTACGAGCAGTACTTC
TRBJ2-7,NA,TRBD2,TRBV27,CASSTGGASYEQYF,TGTGCCAGCAGCACCGGGGGGGCCTCCTACGAGCAGTACTTC
TRBJ1-1,NA,NA,TRBV6-5,CASSYDGGEAFF,TGTGCCAGCAGTTACGACGGGGGTGAAGCTTTCTTT
TRBJ2-2,many,NA,TRBV23-1,CASSQSGTAGNTGELFF,TGCGCCAGCAGTCAGTCCGGTACCGCGGGAAACACCGGGGAGCTGTTTTTT
TRBJ2-3,few,NA,TRBV4-2,CASSQTPSATDTQYF,TGTGCCAGCAGCCAAACCCCTAGCGCCACAGATACGCAGTATTTT
TRBJ1-5,NA,TRBD1,TRBV5-1,CASSLRTGGDQPQHF,TGCGCCAGCAGCTTAAGGACAGGGGGTGACCAGCCCCAGCATTTT
TRBJ1-4,NA,NA,TRBV4-2,CASSQEFMARGEKLFF,TGTGCCAGCAGCCAAGAGTTCATGGCCCGAGGTGAAAAACTGTTTTTT
TRBJ1-2,NA,TRBD1,TRBV19,CASSIVQAEQGGYTF,TGTGCCAGTAGTATTGTCCAGGCTGAACAGGGGGGCTACACCTTC
TRBJ2-2,NA,TRBD1,TRBV6-6,CASSWGQYTGELFF,TGTGCCAGCAGTTGGGGACAGTACACCGGGGAGCTGTTTTTT
TRBJ2-1,NA,TRBD2,TRBV10-2,CASSESELAGGDSYNEQFF,TGCGCCAGCAGTGAGTCGGAACTAGCGGGGGGGGACTCCTACAATGAGCAGTTCTTC
TRBJ2-1,once,NA,TRBV28,CASSPLNEQFF,TGTGCCAGCAGTCCACTTAATGAGCAGTTCTTC
TRBJ2-1,NA,TRBD2,TRBV10-3,CAITSGSSYNEQFF,TGTGCCATTACAAGCGGGAGCTCCTACAATGAGCAGTTCTTC
TRBJ2-6,NA,NA,TRBV21-1,CASRGQASSGANVLTF,TGTGCCAGCAGGGGACAGGCAAGCTCTGGGGCCAACGTCCTGACTTTC
TRBJ1-5,NA,TRBD1,TRBV3-1/TRBV3-2,CASSPGTGGTQPQHF,TGTGCCAGCAGTCCAGGCACAGGGGGAACTCAGCCCCAGCATTTT
TRBJ2-1,NA,NA,TRBV2,CASSEGVEEQFF,TGTGCCAGCAGCGAGGGGGTGGAGGAGCAGTTCTTC
TRBJ1-5,NA,NA,TRBV7-9,CASSPQGDQPQHF,TGTGCCAGCAGCCCGCAGGGTGATCAGCCCCAGCATTTT
TRBJ2-5,few,NA,TRBV24-1,CATSDWDTRGRETQYF,TGTGCCACCAGTGATTGGGACACCCGAGGAAGGGAGACCCAGTACTTC
TRBJ1-4,NA,TRBD1,TRBV2,CASSELGTARNEKLFF,TGTGCCAGCAGTGAACTAGGGACAGCCCGTAATGAAAAACTGTTTTTT
TRBJ2-7,NA,TRBD1,TRBV6-5,CASRVRTGYEQYF,TGTGCCAGCAGAGTACGGACAGGTTACGAGCAGTACTTC
TRBJ1-2,once,TRBD1,TRBV19,CASSSWDRGRDGYTF,TGTGCCAGTAGTTCCTGGGACAGGGGGAGGGATGGCTACACCTTC
TRBJ2-1,NA,TRBD1,TRBV13,CASSLRQGAYEQFF,TGTGCCAGCAGCTTAAGGCAGGGGGCGTATGAGCAGTTCTTC
TRBJ1-6,NA,NA,TRBV28,CASTGTGNNSPLHF,TGTGCCAGCACCGGAACAGGGAACAATTCACCCCTCCACTTT
TRBJ2-5,NA,TRBD1,TRBV25-1,CASSRGNPYQETQYF,TGTGCCAGCAGCAGGGGGAACCCGTACCAAGAGACCCAGTACTTC
TRBJ2-1,NA,NA,TRBV4-2,CASSYLGSGEQFF,TGTGCCAGCAGCTACCTGGGGAGCGGGGAGCAGTTCTTC
TRBJ1-2,NA,TRBD1,TRBV19,CASCQGAGYGYTF,TGTGCCAGCTGTCAGGGGGCTGGGTATGGCTACACCTTC
TRBJ2-3,NA,NA,TRBV14,CASSPGVARDTQYF,TGTGCCAGCAGCCCCGGGGTAGCGCGAGATACGCAGTATTTT
TRBJ2-7,NA,TRBD2,TRBV5-6,CASSWTGLAGDEQYF,TGTGCCAGCAGCTGGACGGGACTAGCGGGGGACGAGCAGTACTTC
TRBJ2-3,NA,TRBD2,TRBV5-6,CASSLLRGVADTQYF,TGTGCCAGCAGCTTGTTGCGGGGGGTCGCAGATACGCAGTATTTT
TRBJ1-2,NA,NA,TRBV12-3/TRBV12-4,CASSLAREGGYTF,TGTGCCAGCAGTTTAGCCAGGGAAGGTGGCTACACCTTC
TRBJ1-2,NA,TRBD1,TRBV6-6,CASSLAGQLYGYTF,TGTGCCAGCAGTTTGGCGGGACAGCTTTACGGCTACACCTTC
TRBJ1-5,NA,TRBD1,TRBV18,CASSQGAGQPQHF,TGTGCCAGCTCACAGGGGGCTGGACAGCCCCAGCATTTT
TRBJ2-1,NA,TRBD2,TRBV7-9,CASSFSGSYNEQFF,TGTGCCAGCAGTTTTAGCGGGAGCTACAATGAGCAGTTCTTC
TRBJ2-5,NA,TRBD1,TRBV5-1,CASSGQGAGETQYF,TGCGCCAGCAGCGGACAGGGGGCGGGGGAGACCCAGTACTTC
TRBJ1-5,NA,NA,TRBV6-2/TRBV6-3,CASSSQGDQPQHF,TGTGCCAGCAGTTCTCAGGGTGATCAGCCCCAGCATTTT
TRBJ2-3,NA,TRBD1,TRBV11-2,CASSFPGQVAQNTQYF,TGTGCCAGCAGCTTCCCGGGACAGGTAGCACAGAATACGCAGTATTTT
TRBJ2-1,NA,TRBD2,TRBV18,CASSPRLAGGRYNEQFF,TGTGCCAGCTCACCTCGACTAGCGGGGGGCCGCTACAATGAGCAGTTCTTC
TRBJ2-1,NA,TRBD2,TRBV7-2,CASSLNGPSGGGEQFF,TGTGCCAGCAGCTTGAATGGCCCTAGCGGGGGGGGTGAGCAGTTCTTC
TRBJ2-6,NA,TRBD1,TRBV5-1,CASRVQGTGANVLTF,TGCGCCAGCAGAGTACAGGGGACTGGGGCCAACGTCCTGACTTTC
TRBJ1-2,NA,TRBD1,TRBV7-6,CASSLIAGGYNGYTF,TGTGCCAGCAGCCTAATTGCAGGGGGCTATAATGGCTACACCTTC
TRBJ2-2,NA,TRBD2,TRBV19,CASSIQAGGRTGELFF,TGTGCCAGTAGTATCCAAGCGGGGGGAAGAACCGGGGAGCTGTTTTTT
TRBJ2-6,once,TRBD1,TRBV7-8,CASSLGQGPGANVLTF,TGTGCCAGCAGCTTAGGACAGGGACCTGGGGCCAACGTCCTGACTTTC
TRBJ2-2,NA,TRBD1,TRBV3-1/TRBV3-2,CASSLPFGTGLTGELFF,TGTGCCAGCAGCCTGCCCTTTGGGACAGGCCTCACCGGGGAGCTGTTTTTT
TRBJ2-2,NA,TRBD1,TRBV6-2/TRBV6-3,CASSESGTGDSNTGELFF,TGTGCCAGCAGTGAGTCGGGGACAGGGGATTCTAACACCGGGGAGCTGTTTTTT
TRBJ2-2,NA,TRBD1,TRBV19,CASSIGRDRPTGELFF,TGTGCCAGTAGTATAGGGCGGGACAGGCCCACCGGGGAGCTGTTTTTT
TRBJ2-7,NA,TRBD1,TRBV6-5,CASSSDYRGSYEQYF,TGTGCCAGCAGTTCAGATTACAGGGGCTCCTACGAGCAGTACTTC
TRBJ1-2,once,TRBD1,TRBV28,CASSFQGANYGYTF,TGTGCCAGCAGTTTTCAGGGGGCGAACTATGGCTACACCTTC
TRBJ2-1,few,TRBD1,TRBV7-2,CASSPSDRGRQFF,TGTGCCAGCAGCCCTTCGGACAGGGGGAGGCAGTTCTTC
TRBJ2-3,NA,NA,TRBV6-5,CASVISTDTQYF,TGTGCCAGCGTAATTAGCACAGATACGCAGTATTTT
TRBJ1-1,NA,TRBD1,TRBV5-4,CASSLDRAGSEAFF,TGTGCCAGCAGCCTAGACAGGGCTGGGTCTGAAGCTTTCTTT
TRBJ2-2,NA,TRBD1,TRBV4-1,CASSFGQGNPYTGELFF,TGCGCCAGCAGCTTTGGACAGGGCAACCCTTACACCGGGGAGCTGTTTTTT
TRBJ2-4,NA,TRBD1,TRBV5-1,CASSLAGTAQNIQYF,TGCGCCAGCAGCTTAGCCGGGACAGCGCAAAACATTCAGTACTTC
TRBJ1-2,NA,NA,TRBV5-8,CASSPNYGYTF,TGTGCCAGCAGCCCAAACTATGGCTACACCTTC
TRBJ2-3,NA,TRBD2,TRBV7-2,CASGPSGGSDAPTQYF,TGTGCCAGCGGGCCTAGCGGGGGTTCTGACGCTCCTACGCAGTATTTT
TRBJ2-3,NA,NA,TRBV5-4,CASSFSQSSTDTQYF,TGTGCCAGCAGCTTCTCACAGTCTAGCACAGATACGCAGTATTTT